A single TCR beta chain is shown here with its context. Authors' methods: Estimated nucleated cell counts came from reference gene primer amplification. TCRdb's copy holds only in-frame clones and misses some; the assay was immunoSEQ multiplex PCR. D and trimming come from the DNA, and the V and J calls and clone size come from that table. The sample consists of 200,000 to 250,000 clones, approximately 84% of them appearing once. The sample originates from a study of blood T cell repertoires in COVID-19. Overall study: The United States, Italy and Spain provided the acute and convalescent COVID-19 samples. PBMCs, B-cell-depleted T cells, or T cells provided the cDNA or gDNA that made up the material.

The germline V gene encodes CDR1 LGHNT and CDR2 FRNRAP. This CDR3 spans 13 amino acids. V dropped 7 bases and J dropped 9; count of bases not matched to a gene: 10. This receptor was identified in a man aged 45 to 65 with acute or convalescent COVID-19. The sequenced sample consisted of peripheral blood. The genes are TRBV12-5 and TRBJ2-5, with 8 bases aligning to TRBD2. The CDR3 loop is CASVLPGGTAQYF. The DNA of the CDR3 is TGTGCTAGTGTCCTCCCGGGGGGGACGGCCCAGTACTTC.